This paragraph covers one T cell receptor beta chain sequence. Its antigen is currently unknown. These data are taken from a study of shared clonotypes between healthy human individuals. Study conclusions and caveats: Among a handful of donors, around 5% of naive CD4 clonotypes were found in common. In contrast to clonotypes shared by all four donors, non-shared clonotypes had lower generation probabilities.

Sequenced by immunoSEQ multiplex PCR; TCRdb stores in-frame clones only, minus some. The sample shows some 1.1 million clones, about 72% of them seen only once. The TCR originated in a man younger than 35 in good health. Some clones in this sample may be carry-over from other donors' samples. Sequencing used memory CD4+ T cells from PBMCs. Subset specified: CD45RA-negative fraction.

CDR3 DNA sequence: TGTGCCAGCAGCCCCGGCCAGACTGGGAGGGAAAATCAGCCCCAGCATTTT. It is translated as CASSPGQTGRENQPQHF. The chain joins TRBV5-8 to TRBJ1-5; D unresolved. This CDR3 contains 17 residues. In germline, CDR1 is SGHTS, CDR2 YDEGEE. With 4 bases removed from V and 4 bases from J, the gap between germline ends came to 21 bases.